The source of this TCR beta chain is a study of blood T cell repertoires in COVID-19. The wider study: COVID-19 samples from acute and convalescent phases originated in the United States, Italy and Spain. In each case, the material was cDNA or gDNA derived from T cells, B-cell-depleted T cells, or PBMCs.

The authors' processing: Amplification with reference gene primers provided the estimates of nucleated cell counts. Method: immunoSEQ multiplex PCR; TCRdb's copy keeps in-frame clones and lacks some. V and J calls and clone size are copied from that table; D and trimming were computed from the DNA. This repertoire shows 120,000 to 150,000 clones, over 75% found once; its top ten account for 13%. While infection was still active, Seattle patients were enrolled and then followed longitudinally. Specimen: peripheral blood. This receptor was identified in a young man with COVID-19, enrolled during active disease.

The CDR3 region is CASSLVGGSGYEQYF. CDR3 sequence (DNA): TGTGCCAGCAGCTTAGTAGGCGGGAGCGGGTACGAGCAGTACTTC. The rearrangement joins TRBV11-2 to TRBJ2-7; 7 positions match TRBD2. Trimming removed 1 base from V and 4 bases from J; junction bases left unmatched: 7. From germline, CDR1 is SGHAT and CDR2 FQNNGV. The CDR3 contains 15 residues.